Listed here are 15 T cell receptor beta chains from one sample, sequenced in a study of identical twins (dated by TCRdb to the mid-2010s). Libraries were made using 5' RACE. For sequencing, an Illumina HiSeq 2000 was employed. The raw public data were reprocessed by TCRdb itself: fastp quality trimming at Q25, MiXCR clonotype calling, in-frame beta chains only. Identical CDR3 proteins give one entry, which carries the most common genes and DNA. For this sample there are around 280,000 distinct CDR3 sequences; 8% to 9% appear just once. The ten biggest clones cover approximately 2% of the sample. Separately, the same data were catalogued under a study of yellow fever vaccine responses in identical twins.

The sample was memory (CD45RO+) T cells sorted from blood. The cell subset or site tag for this specimen amounts to: CD45RO+ enriched T cells. The origin of the receptors is a young woman in good health.

This clonotype has more than one count but fewer than ten. The rearrangement joins TRBV15 to TRBJ1-1; D unresolved. This CDR3 spans 14 amino acids. Germline CDR1 LNHNV, CDR2 YYDKDF (reference sequence). V lost 0 bases and J lost 4, with 9 bases in between. In DNA, the CDR3 is TGTGCCACCAGCAGAGATTTGGGTTCCACTGAAGCTTTCTTT. This encodes CATSRDLGSTEAFF.

This chain uses TRBV20-1 with TRBJ1-5; possibly TRBD1 for D (6 bases). The CDR3 has 15 amino acids. V dropped 3 bases and J dropped 0 bases, with 12 bases sitting between them. Germline CDR1 and CDR2: DFQATT and SNEGSKA (reference sequence). This CDR3 is CSARETGYSNQPQHF. Here the CDR3 DNA reads TGCAGTGCTAGGGAAACAGGGTATAGCAATCAGCCCCAGCATTTT.

V usage is TRBV7-2 and J usage is TRBJ2-7, with D possibly being TRBD1 (6 bases). This CDR3 is 15 amino acids long. Germline-derived CDR1 and CDR2 are SGHTA and FQGNSA. Trimming cost V 5 bases and J 2 bases, with 16 bases left between them. The DNA of the CDR3 is TGTGCCAGCAGCCTAAACAACAGGGACGCCTACGAGCAGTACGTC. Translating gives CASSLNNRDAYEQYV.

At least ten counts were recorded for this clonotype. The chain uses TRBV7-2 and TRBJ2-1; the D is unclear. CDR1 and CDR2 from the germline V gene are SGHTA and FQGNSA. V lost 5 bases, J lost 3 bases, and 8 bases lay in between. The CDR3 runs to 13 residues. This CDR3 is CASSPAGYNEQFF. Written as DNA, the CDR3 is TGTGCCAGCAGCCCCGCTGGCTACAATGAGCAGTTCTTC.

This clonotype has at least ten counts. This chain connects TRBV20-1 to TRBJ2-7, with 9 bases lining up with TRBD2. After removal of 6 bases from V and 1 base from J, the junction contained 7 bases not matched to a gene. The germline gives CDR1 DFQATT, CDR2 SNEGSKA (reference sequence). There are 14 residues in the CDR3. DNA of the CDR3: TGCAGTGCACGCTCTAGCGGGGATTCCTACGAGCAGTACTTC. Protein: CSARSSGDSYEQYF.

Only a few counts were recorded for this clonotype. The chain joins TRBV4-2 to TRBJ2-5; tentatively, D is TRBD1 (6 bases). This CDR3 region has 15 residues. Trimming removed 0 bases at V and 4 bases at J, with 12 bases between. Germline-derived CDR1 and CDR2 are LGHNA and YNFKEQ. CDR3 sequence: CASSQDQARGETQYF. For the CDR3, the DNA is TGTGCCAGCAGCCAAGATCAGGCCAGGGGAGAGACCCAGTACTTC.

This clonotype was seen ten or more times. This chain connects TRBV28 to TRBJ2-1; D is undetermined. Germline-derived CDR1 and CDR2 are MDHEN and SYDVKM. This CDR3 contains 11 residues. Trimming shortened V by 1 base and J by 10 bases, and 5 bases separated the two germline ends. In nucleotides, the CDR3 is TGTGCCAGCAGTTTATCATTAGAGCAGTTCTTC. It yields the protein CASSLSLEQFF.

This clonotype appeared a few times. The chain uses TRBV20-1 and TRBJ2-1; no definite D call. V lost 3 bases and J lost 6, with 9 bases in between. CDR1 and CDR2 from the germline V gene are DFQATT and SNEGSKA (reference sequence). This CDR3 has 12 residues. The CDR3 region has the DNA TGCAGTGCTAGGTTAGCAACCAATGAGCAGTTCTTC. Translation gives CSARLATNEQFF.

Turning to this clonotype: This sequence may be a read error, since a much larger clone differs from it by one base. The V gene is TRBV25-1, the J gene TRBJ2-1, with 8 bases that match TRBD1. CDR1 and CDR2 (germline): MGHDK, SYGVNS. The length of the CDR3 is 17 residues. CDR3 amino acids: CASSEYLSGGLYNEEFF. For the CDR3, the DNA is TGTGCCAGCAGTGAATATCTATCAGGGGGCCTCTACAATGAGGAGTTCTTC.

A few counts support this clonotype. CDR3 amino acids: CASSIWRGGTDTQYF. As DNA, the CDR3 is TGTGCCAGCAGTATTTGGAGGGGGGGCACAGATACGCAGTATTTT. The chain uses TRBV6-1 and TRBJ2-3; the D gene could be TRBD1 or TRBD2 (6 bases each). The CDR3 is 15 amino acids. Germline lookup yields CDR1 MNHNS and CDR2 SASEGT. The ends were cut back, 5 bases at V and 1 base at J, with 13 bases in the middle.

V is TRBV10-3 and J is TRBJ2-2; D is unclear. The germline V and J ends were trimmed by 6 bases and 2 bases, with 7 bases remaining between them. Per germline, CDR1 ENHRY and CDR2 SYGVKD. The CDR3 sequence is 13 residues long. The CDR3 region is CAISVSNTGELFF. The CDR3, as DNA: TGTGCCATCAGCGTCTCCAACACCGGGGAGCTGTTTTTT.

This clonotype was detected ten times or more. The rearrangement joins TRBV15 to TRBJ2-1; 12 positions agree with TRBD2. The CDR3 sequence is 18 residues long. CDR1 and CDR2 from the germline V gene are LNHNV and YYDKDF (reference sequence). Trimming removed 1 base from V and 8 bases from J; junction bases left unmatched: 12. CDR3 residues: CATSRAGLAGFFRHEQFF. In DNA form, the CDR3 reads TGTGCCACCAGCAGAGCCGGACTAGCGGGATTCTTCCGCCATGAGCAGTTCTTC. Full variable domain (remainder filled in from reference TRBV15 and TRBJ2-1): DAMVIQNPRYQVTQFGKPVTLSCSQTLNHNVMYWYQQKSSQAPKLLFHYYDKDFNNEADTPDNFQSRRPNTSFCFLDIRSPGLGDTAMYLCATSRAGLAGFFRHEQFFGPGTRLTVL.

This clonotype showed up many times. The J gene is TRBJ2-2, the V gene TRBV12-3 or TRBV12-4; 7 bases line up with TRBD1. The CDR3 runs 15 residues. Trimming removed 6 bases from V and 4 bases from J; junction bases left unmatched: 8. The CDR3 DNA reads as TGTGCCAGCAGCAATCAGGGACAGATCACCGGGGAGCTGTTTTTT. This gives the protein CASSNQGQITGELFF.

The V call is TRBV18, the J call TRBJ2-7, with 7 bases fitting TRBD2. V was pared by 3 bases and J by 1 base, with 3 bases of the junction left unmatched. The CDR3 extends over 14 amino acids. Germline CDR1 reads KGHSH; CDR2 reads LQKENI. The CDR3 DNA follows: TGTGCCAGCTCACCCACGGGGGGATCCTACGAGCAGTACGTC. This codes for CASSPTGGSYEQYV.

This clonotype showed up many times. The chain combines TRBV5-1 with TRBJ2-2; D remains ambiguous. The CDR3 runs 13 residues. Trimming took 0 bases from V and 5 from J, leaving 5 bases between them. Germline-derived CDR1 and CDR2 are SGHRS and YFSETQ. The chain's CDR3 is CASSLEPTGELFF. The CDR3 DNA reads as TGCGCCAGCAGCTTGGAGCCTACCGGGGAGCTGTTTTTT.